The 16 T cell receptor beta chains in this list originate from one sample, sequenced in a study of cytomegalovirus exposure and HLA in healthy donors (dated 2017 in TCRdb). Library preparation was by the immunoSEQ multiplex PCR assay. The multiplex PCR relied on a mix of 60 forward primers for TCR Vbeta segments and 13 reverse primers for TCR Jbeta segments. The immuneACCESS repertoire file appears here via TCRdb, limited to in-frame rearrangements. These files lack a portion of the clones; in checked studies, under half of the deficit traces to unresolved V genes, and the cause of the others is not known. Here the sample has over 95,000 clones; about 80% occur a single time. The top ten constitute 2% to 3% of the sample. Sequenced input: PBMCs. These receptors were obtained from a female donor in good health and CMV-seronegative.

The J gene is TRBJ1-2, the V gene TRBV5-4; tentatively, D is TRBD1 (6 bases). Germline CDR1 SGHNT, CDR2 YYREEE (reference sequence). Trimming took 4 bases from V and 4 from J, leaving 14 bases between them. The CDR3 consists of 14 residues. The CDR3: CASSDDRSPYGYTF. In nucleotides, the CDR3 is TGTGCCAGCAGCGATGACAGGAGCCCCTATGGCTACACCTTC. Together with reference TRBV5-4 and TRBJ1-2, the CDR3 gives the full variable domain: ETGVTQSPTHLIKTRGQQVTLRCSSQSGHNTVSWYQQALGQGPQFIFQYYREEENGRGNFPPRFSGLQFPNYSSELNVNALELDDSALYLCASSDDRSPYGYTFGSGTRLTVV.

This chain connects TRBV5-1 to TRBJ2-2; TRBD2 agrees at 8 bases. The V segment lost 0 bases and the J segment 0 bases; nucleotides outside the gene matches: 10. The germline V gene has CDR1 SGHRS and CDR2 YFSETQ. The CDR3 is 19 amino acids. The CDR3, as DNA: TGCGCCAGCAGCTTGGTAGTGACACAGGGACTAGCGAACACCGGGGAGCTGTTTTTT. As protein: CASSLVVTQGLANTGELFF.

J is TRBJ2-3 and V is TRBV18; 7 bases are shared with TRBD2. Germline loops: CDR1 KGHSH, CDR2 LQKENI. V dropped 0 bases and J dropped 1; count of bases not matched to a gene: 28. The CDR3 runs 24 residues. CDR3 in amino acids: CASSPPPGSPGWRSGVRGTDTQYF. The CDR3 bases are TGTGCCAGCTCACCACCGCCTGGATCCCCCGGGTGGAGGAGCGGGGTGCGCGGCACAGATACGCAGTATTTT.

This clone was counted once. This chain uses TRBV2 with TRBJ2-5; 7 bases map to TRBD2. CDR3 length equals 13 residues. Per germline, CDR1 SNHLY and CDR2 FYNNEI. The ends lost 6 bases at V and 3 bases at J; junction bases unmatched: 4. The CDR3: CASRERGEETQYF. The CDR3 region has the DNA TGTGCCAGCAGGGAACGGGGGGAAGAGACCCAGTACTTC. The full variable domain, rest sourced from reference TRBV2 and TRBJ2-5, is EPEVTQTPSHQVTQMGQEVILRCVPISNHLYFYWYRQILGQKVEFLVSFYNNEISEKSEIFDDQFSVERPDGSNFTLKIRSTKLEDSAMYFCASRERGEETQYFGPGTRLLVL.

This chain connects TRBV5-4 to TRBJ2-3; 8 nucleotides match TRBD1. V shed 2 bases, J shed 3 bases, and the junction held 5 bases outside the gene matches. The V gene's germline CDR1 is SGHNT and CDR2 YYREEE (reference sequence). This CDR3 is 15 amino acids long. DNA of the CDR3: TGTGCCAGCAGCTTCAGGGGGCGGAGTACAGATACGCAGTATTTT. It specifies CASSFRGRSTDTQYF. Combining the CDR3 with reference TRBV5-4 and TRBJ2-3 gives the whole variable domain ETGVTQSPTHLIKTRGQQVTLRCSSQSGHNTVSWYQQALGQGPQFIFQYYREEENGRGNFPPRFSGLQFPNYSSELNVNALELDDSALYLCASSFRGRSTDTQYFGPGTRLTVL.

This rearrangement joins TRBV27 to TRBJ1-2, with TRBD1 as a possible D gene (5 bases). CDR3 size: 15 residues. Trimming removed 2 bases from V and 3 bases from J, with 13 bases in between. Germline V gene sequence: CDR1 MNHEY, CDR2 SMNVEV (reference sequence). The CDR3 coding sequence is TGTGCCAGCAGTTTAACAGGACATGGCGACTATGGCTACACCTTC. As protein: CASSLTGHGDYGYTF.

This clone was counted once. The rearrangement links TRBV18 to TRBJ1-2; D unclear. The CDR3 runs 15 residues. CDR1 and CDR2 (germline): KGHSH, LQKENI. V lost 0 bases and J lost 4, with 12 bases in between. The DNA for the CDR3 is TGTGCCAGCTCACCACCGGTTACCGGGAGCTATGGCTACACCTTC. Translated: CASSPPVTGSYGYTF.

The genes are TRBV4-3 and TRBJ2-5, with 12 nucleotides matching TRBD2. This CDR3 region has 16 residues. CDR1 is LGHNA and CDR2 is YSLEER in the germline V gene. V lost 4 bases to trimming and J lost 2 bases; unmatched junction nucleotides: 5. The CDR3 DNA reads as TGCGCCAGCAGCCCCGGACTAGCGGGGTTTCAAGAGACCCAGTACTTC. It translates to CASSPGLAGFQETQYF.

This clone turned up a few times. This sequence joins TRBV5-6 and TRBJ1-2; 7 bases match TRBD1. The CDR3 consists of 14 residues. CDR1 is SGHDT and CDR2 is YYEEEE in the germline V gene. After removal of 4 bases from V and 2 bases from J, the junction contained 5 bases not matched to a gene. The CDR3 loop reads CASSPQGGNYGYTF. CDR3 nucleotides: TGTGCCAGCAGCCCTCAGGGGGGAAACTATGGCTACACCTTC.

This chain links TRBV14 with TRBJ2-7, with 8 bases matching TRBD2. The V segment lost 1 base and the J segment 6 bases; nucleotides outside the gene matches: 8. This CDR3 region has 15 residues. Germline CDR1 and CDR2: SGHDN and FVKESK. DNA for the CDR3: TGTGCCAGCAGCCAAGCGGGGGGGGTGTTCCCCGAGCAGTACTTC. Its protein is CASSQAGGVFPEQYF.

This clone occurred a few times. The rearrangement links TRBV2 to TRBJ2-5; 7 positions match TRBD1. J gave up 5 bases and V 5 bases, and 8 bases lay outside the gene matches. In germline, CDR1 is SNHLY, CDR2 FYNNEI. This CDR3 region has 14 residues. Here the CDR3 reads CASSRGGAGETQYF. CDR3 sequence (DNA): TGTGCCAGCAGTCGAGGGGGCGCTGGGGAGACCCAGTACTTC.

This clone was observed a few times. The rearrangement joins TRBV11-2 to TRBJ2-5, with 7 positions matching TRBD2. The V and J ends lost 1 base and 5 bases, in that order; junction bases with no gene match: 7. Germline lookup yields CDR1 SGHAT and CDR2 FQNNGV. The CDR3 covers 15 residues. DNA for the CDR3: TGTGCCAGCAGCTTAGTAACGGGGGGAGGGGAGACCCAGTACTTC. Protein product: CASSLVTGGGETQYF.

The sample holds a few counts of this clone. CDR3 sequence (DNA): TGTGCCAGCGGAGCGGGGGCACGGGAGCTGTTTTTT. This translates into CASGAGARELFF. This rearrangement joins TRBV5-4 to TRBJ2-2; 8 nucleotides match TRBD2. This CDR3 is built from 12 residues. The V segment lost 7 bases and the J segment 9 bases; nucleotides outside the gene matches: 5. The germline gives CDR1 SGHNT, CDR2 YYREEE (reference sequence).

This clone was recorded only once. CDR3 sequence reads: CASSTGTGGDEQYF. CDR3 in DNA: TGTGCCAGCAGCACCGGGACAGGGGGCGACGAGCAGTACTTC. The chain joins TRBV27 to TRBJ2-7; 12 bases are a match to TRBD1. The germline V gene has CDR1 MNHEY and CDR2 SMNVEV (reference sequence). The J segment lost 5 bases and the V segment lost 6 bases, leaving 5 bases of the junction unmatched. This CDR3 has 14 residues.

This clone appeared a single time. The J gene is TRBJ2-4, the V gene TRBV19; D possibly corresponds to TRBD1 (6 bases). Germline CDR1 is LNHDA and CDR2 is SQIVND (reference sequence). Trimming cost V 7 bases and J 5 bases, with 6 bases left between them. The CDR3 spans 11 residues. In DNA form, the CDR3 reads TGTGCCAGTAAGGGGGAAAACATTCAGTACTTC. Amino acid sequence: CASKGENIQYF.

This clone was recorded a few times. The rearrangement uses TRBV12-5 and TRBJ1-1, with 8 bases that match TRBD1. In germline, CDR1 is LGHNT, CDR2 FRNRAP. The CDR3 has 15 amino acids. V was clipped by 1 base and J by 1 base; unmatched bases: 2. DNA for the CDR3: TGTGCTAGTGGTTTGGGACAGGGGCCGAACACTGAAGCTTTCTTT. It specifies CASGLGQGPNTEAFF.